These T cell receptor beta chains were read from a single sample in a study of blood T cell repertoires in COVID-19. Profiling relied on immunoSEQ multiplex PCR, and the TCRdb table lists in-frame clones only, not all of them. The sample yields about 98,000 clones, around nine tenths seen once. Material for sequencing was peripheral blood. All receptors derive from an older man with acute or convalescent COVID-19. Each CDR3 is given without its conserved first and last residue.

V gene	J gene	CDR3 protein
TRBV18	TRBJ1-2	ASSPDWNYGYT
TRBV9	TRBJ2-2	ASSARGSRELF
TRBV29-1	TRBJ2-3	SVERGTDTQY
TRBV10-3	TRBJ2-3	AISVEAGLSTDTQY
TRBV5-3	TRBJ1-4	ARSLGDRSSNEKLF
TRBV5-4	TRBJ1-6	ASSLEGTGGSPLH
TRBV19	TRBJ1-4	ASSIVLWLAPATNEKLF
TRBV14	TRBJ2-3	ASSQGGARKY
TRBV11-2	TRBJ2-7	ASTGVGGLYEQY
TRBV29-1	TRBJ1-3	SVGERDTPLGNTIY
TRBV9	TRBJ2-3	ASSVKAGGPGTDTQY
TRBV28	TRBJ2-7	ASRKRGWYEQY
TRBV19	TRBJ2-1	ASSIARLAGDPSSYNEQF
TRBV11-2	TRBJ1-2	ASSLEVGGYGYT
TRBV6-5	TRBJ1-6	ASSADSPRSPLH
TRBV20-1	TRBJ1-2	SALEDYGYT
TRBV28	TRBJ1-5	AIANSRDRHYSNQPQH
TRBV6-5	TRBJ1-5	ASSYGTGPNQPQH
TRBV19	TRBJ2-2	ASSSPGTGDTGELF
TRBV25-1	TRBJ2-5	ASSDRGEETQY
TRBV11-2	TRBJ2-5	ASRERGLAGTQY
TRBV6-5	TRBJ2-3	ASSYAGLSTDTQY
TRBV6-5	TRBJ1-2	ASSYTAGGSGYT
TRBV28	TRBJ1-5	ASSTHHRGLEDQPQH
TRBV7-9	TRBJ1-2	ASSLGTGRNYGYT
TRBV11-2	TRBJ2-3	ASSLFQGARSRDTQY
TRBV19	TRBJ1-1	ASSREAGQVNTEAF
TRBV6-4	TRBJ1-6	ASSDPHTWFSPLH
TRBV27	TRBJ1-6	ASSRITPGQGDLSSYNSPLH
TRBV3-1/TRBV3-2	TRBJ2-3	ASSSRTGTTDTQY
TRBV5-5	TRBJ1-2	ASSLKHNYGYT
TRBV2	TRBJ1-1	ATRGGQYTEAF
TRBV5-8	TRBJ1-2	ASSWGQQAAGYGYT
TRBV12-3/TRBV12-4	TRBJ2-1	ASSLSANEQF
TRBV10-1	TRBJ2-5	ASSDWQQETQY
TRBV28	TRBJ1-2	ASRTTGALEGYT
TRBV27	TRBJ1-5	ASSGGGWHGSNQPQH
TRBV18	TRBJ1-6	ASSPPNGNSPLH
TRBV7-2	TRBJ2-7	ASSRDRGEQY
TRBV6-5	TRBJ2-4	ASSYSRAMGKNIQY
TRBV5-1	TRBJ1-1	ASIPGTGNTEAF
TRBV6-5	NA	ASTRAGGEFGELF
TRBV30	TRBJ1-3	AWSRVWRDSNLSGNTIY
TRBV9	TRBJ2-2	ASSVEAGANTGELF
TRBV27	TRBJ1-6	ASSWYDQRSNSPLH
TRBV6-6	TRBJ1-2	ASSRGTEGGYT